A selection of T cell receptor beta chains follows, all from one sample in a study of blood T cell repertoires in COVID-19. The assay was immunoSEQ multiplex PCR, and TCRdb's table has in-frame clones only and misses some. The table has a few hundred thousand clones, 87% seen once; the top ten hold about 8.9%. Sequenced: PBMCs or T cells enriched from blood (not recorded which). The receptor source for this set is a woman aged 18-29 years who had recovered from COVID-19. The CDR3 runs from the conserved cysteine through the conserved F or W. Each record gives: V gene, clone size, J gene, D gene, CDR3 protein, CDR3 DNA. D genes are given only for firm matches. Rows may omit the clone size; those that give it use once, few, many or a size class.

v_call: TRBV7-3
clone_size: .
j_call: TRBJ2-7
d_call: TRBD1
cdr3_aa: CASSLRTGGEQYF
cdr3_nt: TGTGCCAGCAGCCTTCGGACAGGGGGCGAGCAGTACTTC

v_call: TRBV10-2
clone_size: few
j_call: TRBJ1-1
d_call: .
cdr3_aa: CASSDGTEAFF
cdr3_nt: TGCGCCAGCAGTGATGGGACAGAAGCTTTCTTT

v_call: TRBV28
clone_size: .
j_call: TRBJ1-2
d_call: TRBD1
cdr3_aa: CASSRTGGARGYTF
cdr3_nt: TGTGCCAGCAGCCGGACAGGGGGCGCCAGGGGCTACACCTTC

v_call: TRBV28
clone_size: .
j_call: TRBJ1-6
d_call: TRBD1
cdr3_aa: CASSLGRGHSPLHF
cdr3_nt: TGTGCCAGCAGTTTAGGCAGGGGGCATTCACCCCTCCACTTT

v_call: TRBV4-1
clone_size: .
j_call: TRBJ2-1
d_call: TRBD2
cdr3_aa: CASSQLLGLAGDKSGNEQFF
cdr3_nt: TGCGCCAGCAGCCAACTGTTGGGACTAGCGGGAGATAAATCGGGCAATGAGCAGTTCTTC

v_call: TRBV19
clone_size: .
j_call: TRBJ1-5
d_call: .
cdr3_aa: CASSIGGGSGRSGQPQHF
cdr3_nt: TGTGCCAGTAGTATAGGTGGGGGGTCGGGTCGCTCCGGTCAGCCCCAGCATTTT

v_call: TRBV5-1
clone_size: .
j_call: TRBJ1-1
d_call: TRBD1
cdr3_aa: CASSLGGTGGEAFF
cdr3_nt: TGCGCCAGCAGCTTGGGAGGGACAGGGGGTGAAGCTTTCTTT

v_call: TRBV30
clone_size: .
j_call: TRBJ1-2
d_call: .
cdr3_aa: CAWSGDFYGYTF
cdr3_nt: TGTGCCTGGAGTGGGGACTTCTATGGCTACACCTTC

v_call: TRBV5-5
clone_size: few
j_call: TRBJ2-7
d_call: .
cdr3_aa: CASSLEGNEQYF
cdr3_nt: TGTGCCAGCAGCTTGGAGGGGAACGAGCAGTACTTC

v_call: TRBV27
clone_size: .
j_call: TRBJ2-1
d_call: TRBD2
cdr3_aa: CASSFLASGRRTQFF
cdr3_nt: TGTGCCAGCAGTTTCCTGGCTAGCGGGAGGCGGACGCAGTTCTTC

v_call: TRBV4-3
clone_size: .
j_call: TRBJ1-2
d_call: .
cdr3_aa: CASSQAAGAGPNYGYTF
cdr3_nt: TGCGCCAGCAGCCAGGCCGCCGGCGCGGGCCCTAACTATGGCTACACCTTC

v_call: TRBV11-2
clone_size: .
j_call: TRBJ2-1
d_call: TRBD2
cdr3_aa: CASSTSSGSSYNEQFF
cdr3_nt: TGTGCCAGCAGCACATCTAGCGGGAGCTCCTACAATGAGCAGTTCTTC

v_call: TRBV12-5
clone_size: .
j_call: TRBJ1-6
d_call: TRBD1
cdr3_aa: CASGLAPPGQKNSPLHF
cdr3_nt: TGTGCTAGTGGTTTGGCCCCCCCGGGACAGAAAAATTCACCCCTCCACTTT

v_call: TRBV7-2
clone_size: .
j_call: TRBJ2-3
d_call: .
cdr3_aa: CASSSPNVHTQYF
cdr3_nt: TGTGCCAGCAGCTCGCCTAACGTTCATACGCAGTATTTT

v_call: TRBV6-2/TRBV6-3
clone_size: once
j_call: TRBJ2-3
d_call: TRBD2
cdr3_aa: CASSSQGLDASVSTDTQYF
cdr3_nt: TGTGCCAGCAGTTCCCAGGGACTAGACGCCTCCGTTAGCACAGATACGCAGTATTTT

v_call: TRBV10-3
clone_size: .
j_call: TRBJ2-3
d_call: .
cdr3_aa: CAISDTRQASDTQYF
cdr3_nt: TGTGCCATCAGTGACACTAGACAAGCATCAGATACGCAGTATTTT

v_call: TRBV18
clone_size: .
j_call: TRBJ2-1
d_call: .
cdr3_aa: CASSPEGRLNEQFF
cdr3_nt: TGTGCCAGCTCACCAGAGGGCCGTCTCAATGAGCAGTTCTTC

v_call: TRBV28
clone_size: .
j_call: TRBJ1-2
d_call: TRBD1
cdr3_aa: CASSSPPRTGRHGYTF
cdr3_nt: TGTGCCAGCAGTTCCCCCCCCCGGACAGGGAGGCATGGCTACACCTTC

v_call: TRBV12-3/TRBV12-4
clone_size: .
j_call: TRBJ2-5
d_call: TRBD2
cdr3_aa: CASSRTSGETQYF
cdr3_nt: TGTGCCAGCAGCCGGACTAGCGGTGAGACCCAGTACTTC

v_call: TRBV27
clone_size: .
j_call: TRBJ1-1
d_call: TRBD1
cdr3_aa: CASSWDRGHVNTEAFF
cdr3_nt: TGTGCCAGCAGTTGGGACAGGGGGCATGTGAACACTGAAGCTTTCTTT

v_call: TRBV6-5
clone_size: .
j_call: TRBJ2-7
d_call: TRBD1
cdr3_aa: CASSPPGQGEQYF
cdr3_nt: TGTGCCAGCAGTCCACCGGGACAGGGCGAGCAGTACTTC

v_call: TRBV7-2
clone_size: .
j_call: TRBJ2-1
d_call: TRBD2
cdr3_aa: CASSWTSGSNEQFF
cdr3_nt: TGTGCCAGCAGCTGGACTAGCGGGAGCAATGAGCAGTTCTTC

v_call: TRBV7-7
clone_size: .
j_call: TRBJ2-3
d_call: TRBD2
cdr3_aa: CASSGPSGDTDTQYF
cdr3_nt: TGTGCCAGCAGCGGACCTAGCGGGGACACAGATACGCAGTATTTT

v_call: TRBV11-2
clone_size: .
j_call: TRBJ2-2
d_call: .
cdr3_aa: CASSLVYGELFF
cdr3_nt: TGTGCCAGCAGCTTAGTGTACGGGGAGCTGTTTTTT

v_call: TRBV7-2
clone_size: .
j_call: TRBJ2-5
d_call: .
cdr3_aa: CASSFYRGSGEETQYF
cdr3_nt: TGTGCCAGCAGCTTCTACAGGGGTAGCGGGGAAGAGACCCAGTACTTC

v_call: TRBV18
clone_size: .
j_call: TRBJ2-6
d_call: .
cdr3_aa: CASSPQGPGANVLTF
cdr3_nt: TGTGCCAGCTCACCTCAGGGTCCTGGGGCCAACGTCCTGACTTTC

v_call: TRBV18
clone_size: .
j_call: TRBJ2-6
d_call: .
cdr3_aa: CASSPAARSGANVLTF
cdr3_nt: TGTGCCAGCTCACCGGCAGCTAGATCTGGGGCCAACGTCCTGACTTTC

v_call: TRBV6-5
clone_size: few
j_call: TRBJ2-7
d_call: .
cdr3_aa: CASRPHAGPYEQYF
cdr3_nt: TGTGCCAGCAGACCTCACGCGGGTCCCTACGAGCAGTACTTC

v_call: TRBV28
clone_size: .
j_call: TRBJ2-5
d_call: .
cdr3_aa: CASSLYSIQETQYF
cdr3_nt: TGTGCCAGCAGTTTATATTCCATCCAAGAGACCCAGTACTTC